What follows describes a single TCR beta chain. These data belong to a study of blood T cell repertoires in COVID-19. Study in general: Samples representing acute and convalescent COVID-19 were sourced from the United States, Italy and Spain. PBMCs, B-cell-depleted T cells, or T cells provided the cDNA or gDNA that made up the material.

The CDR3 covers 13 residues. V was pared by 2 bases and J by 10 bases, with 8 bases of the junction left unmatched. Germline CDR1 is GTSNPN and CDR2 is SVGIG (reference sequence). In the original analysis: Cell counts per sample came from amplifying reference gene primers. Method: immunoSEQ multiplex PCR; TCRdb's copy keeps in-frame clones and lacks some. From that table come the V and J calls and clone size; the DNA was used to work out D and trimming. In the table there are approximately 65,000 clones, about 81% of which are singletons. The specimen sequenced was peripheral blood. This sequence joins TRBV30 and TRBJ2-1; 7 bases map to TRBD2. The source of this sequence is a man of 80 years or more with acute or convalescent COVID-19. CDR3 loop: CAWSSQRGSEQFF. DNA of the CDR3: TGTGCCTGGAGTTCCCAGCGGGGTAGCGAGCAGTTCTTC.